This entry concerns a single TCR beta chain. Its antigen remains unidentified. V was pared by 1 base and J by 2 bases, with 10 bases between. There are 14 residues in the CDR3. Germline V lookup: CDR1 SGDLS, CDR2 YYNGEE. The sample originates from a study of blood T cells in healthy people across ages. Study-wide results and limits: For the donors, CMV status was unknown and possibly confounded expanded clonotype changes.

Every donor gave about 9 milliliters of peripheral blood. For the second PCR, which ran for about 6 to 11 cycles, a sample-barcoded 5' primer and a J-beta primer mix were used. MiXCR, run by TCRdb on the 5' RACE reads, gives a single entry per CDR3 protein. Among approximately 350,000 distinct CDR3 sequences, about 55% were seen once, and the ten largest hold about 54%. The chain uses TRBV9 and TRBJ2-7; no reliable D call. The clonotype comes from a man aged 55-75 years in good health. Sequences were obtained from blood. The CDR3 protein is CASSVQLGPYEQYF. For the CDR3, the DNA is TGTGCCAGCAGCGTACAGCTAGGCCCCTACGAGCAGTACTTC.